This TCR beta chain was sequenced in a study of T-cell reconstitution after alpha-beta-depleted transplantation in children (dated by TCRdb to about 2016). Concerning the study at large: Using TCR repertoire profiling, the study quantitatively followed how T-cell immune reconstitution unfolded in children after TCRalphabeta/CD19-depleted allogeneic hematopoietic cell transplantation.

Libraries came from PCR. TCRdb names Illumina HiSeq 2500 as the instrument used. To normalize quantification of the TCRbeta repertoire, the TCR libraries were built with molecular barcoding that relied on unique molecular identifiers. TCRdb took the public reads, trimmed them with fastp at Q25, ran MiXCR for clone calling and kept in-frame beta chains. Each CDR3 protein appears once, grouped with its most common genes and DNA. For this sample the table gives about 980,000 distinct CDR3 sequences, of which about 31% were detected only once. The top ten clonotypes cover over 25% of the sample. From its cysteine to its phenylalanine, the CDR3 spans 15 amino acids. Of all the DNA, just the CDR3 is kept, 45 bases in frame from base 1. CDR1 and CDR2 were assigned from the germline V gene (reference sequence) as MNHEY and SMNVEV. Ends trimmed: V by 9 bases, J by 5 bases; bases unmatched to a gene: 15. Concerning this clonotype: The clone's antigen remains unknown. No much larger clone exists at a distance of one base, and base qualities are not known.

Per the publication, the treatment or condition label means: allogeneic hematopoietic cell transplantation with graft depleted of TCRalphabeta T cells and CD19 B cells. TCRalphabeta/CD19-depleted allogeneic hematopoietic cell grafts were given to the transplant recipients, all of whom were children. Overall study results and their limits: In some patients, the high TCRbeta diversity seen at day 60 was put down to recipient T cells and intrathymic progenitors that had survived conditioning. The frequencies of hyperexpanded clones fell over the following months, and after one year, T-cell counts and TCRbeta diversity were mostly attributed to newly produced T cells. The apparently early alphabetaT-cell count recovery about two months after transplant was reportedly dependent on only several hundred rapidly expanded clones derived from non-depleted graft cells.

Recombination connected TRBV27 to TRBJ1-1; 7 bases in between match TRBD1. This receptor was taken from a boy younger than two who had a stem cell transplant for SCID, so the T cells may come from the graft donor. The specimen was PBMCs, mostly from graft donor cells, collected 360 days after TCRalphabeta/CD19-depleted stem cell transplant. The CDR3 is CASNRQGRDRTEAFF. The nucleotides read TGTGCCAGTAACAGACAGGGAAGGGATCGGACTGAAGCTTTCTTT.